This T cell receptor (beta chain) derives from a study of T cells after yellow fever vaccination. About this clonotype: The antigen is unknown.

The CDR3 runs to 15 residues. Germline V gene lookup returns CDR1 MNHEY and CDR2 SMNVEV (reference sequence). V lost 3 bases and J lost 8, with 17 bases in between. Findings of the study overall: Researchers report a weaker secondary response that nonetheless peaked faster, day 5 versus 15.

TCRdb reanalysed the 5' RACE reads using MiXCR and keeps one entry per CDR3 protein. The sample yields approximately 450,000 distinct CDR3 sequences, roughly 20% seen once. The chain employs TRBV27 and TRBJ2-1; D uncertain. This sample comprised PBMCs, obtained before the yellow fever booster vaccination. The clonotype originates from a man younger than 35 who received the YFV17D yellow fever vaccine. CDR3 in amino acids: CASSFQQSRFDEQFF. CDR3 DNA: TGTGCCAGCAGTTTTCAACAGTCTCGTTTCGATGAGCAGTTCTTC.